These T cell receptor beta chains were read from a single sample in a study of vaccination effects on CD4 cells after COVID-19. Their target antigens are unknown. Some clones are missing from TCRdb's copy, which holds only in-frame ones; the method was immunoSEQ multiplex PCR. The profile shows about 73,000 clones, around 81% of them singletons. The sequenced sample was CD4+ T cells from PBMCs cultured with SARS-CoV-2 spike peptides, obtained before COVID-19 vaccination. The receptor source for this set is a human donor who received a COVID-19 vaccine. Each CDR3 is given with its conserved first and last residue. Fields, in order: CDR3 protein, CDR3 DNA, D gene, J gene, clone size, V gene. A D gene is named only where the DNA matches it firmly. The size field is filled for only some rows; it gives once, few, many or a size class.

CASSQTGYGDTQYF,TGTGCCAGCAGCCAGACAGGGTATGGAGATACGCAGTATTTT,TRBD1,TRBJ2-3,-,TRBV5-5
CASKDRGPTNYGYTF,TGTGCCAGCAAGGACAGGGGTCCGACTAACTATGGCTACACCTTC,TRBD1,TRBJ1-2,once,TRBV28
CASSPQYPGTGHYGYTF,TGTGCCAGCAGCCCCCAATATCCGGGGACAGGCCACTATGGCTACACCTTC,TRBD1,TRBJ1-2,-,TRBV9
CASSQEWPGGSYNEQFF,TGCGCCAGCAGCCAAGAGTGGCCCGGAGGGTCCTACAATGAGCAGTTCTTC,-,TRBJ2-1,-,TRBV4-3
CASSRDGGDTEAFF,TGTGCCAGTAGCAGAGACGGAGGGGACACTGAAGCTTTCTTT,-,TRBJ1-1,-,TRBV19
CASSEGTAGAEAFF,TGTGCCAGCAGCGAAGGGACCGCCGGCGCTGAAGCTTTCTTT,-,TRBJ1-1,-,TRBV7-9
CASSHRQGGHEKLFF,TGTGCCAGCAGCCACAGACAGGGGGGGCATGAAAAACTGTTTTTT,TRBD1,TRBJ1-4,-,TRBV5-7
CATSRGEGKADTQYF,TGTGCCACCAGCAGAGGGGAGGGGAAGGCAGATACGCAGTATTTT,TRBD2,TRBJ2-3,-,TRBV15
CASSLGRSTDTQYF,TGTGCCAGCAGCTTGGGTCGGAGCACAGATACGCAGTATTTT,-,TRBJ2-3,-,TRBV11-3
CAISDRLAGGGNEQFF,TGTGCCATCAGTGACAGACTAGCGGGGGGTGGCAATGAGCAGTTCTTC,TRBD2,TRBJ2-1,-,TRBV10-3
CASSQFSGGAGQTQYF,TGTGCCAGCAGCCAATTTAGCGGGGGGGCCGGGCAGACCCAGTACTTC,TRBD2,TRBJ2-5,once,TRBV3-1/TRBV3-2
CASSPPASSIQYF,TGTGCCAGCAGCCCCCCGGCGTCCAGCATTCAGTACTTC,-,TRBJ2-4,-,TRBV28
CASSIWGSGNTIYF,TGTGCCAGTAGTATTTGGGGATCTGGAAACACCATATATTTT,-,TRBJ1-3,-,TRBV19
CATSRGAGIYGYTF,TGTGCCACCAGCAGAGGGGCAGGGATCTATGGCTACACCTTC,-,TRBJ1-2,few,TRBV15
CASSTGRRANYGYTF,TGTGCCAGCAGTACAGGGCGGAGAGCTAACTATGGCTACACCTTC,-,TRBJ1-2,-,TRBV6-5
CASSPSGQPNTEAFF,TGTGCCAGCAGCCCGAGCGGACAGCCGAACACTGAAGCTTTCTTT,-,TRBJ1-1,-,TRBV7-3
CASGLLVAGGRQETQYF,TGTGCTAGTGGTTTGTTGGTAGCGGGGGGACGACAAGAGACCCAGTACTTC,TRBD2,TRBJ2-5,-,TRBV12-5
CASKVGVDQPQHF,TGTGCCAGCAAAGTCGGGGTCGATCAGCCCCAGCATTTT,-,TRBJ1-5,-,TRBV6-5
CASRAGTGVKETQYF,TGTGCCAGTAGAGCCGGGACAGGGGTGAAAGAGACCCAGTACTTC,TRBD1,TRBJ2-5,once,TRBV19
CASSQGEVTGELFF,TGTGCCAGCAGCCAAGGGGAAGTCACCGGGGAGCTGTTTTTT,-,TRBJ2-2,few,TRBV4-2
CATSDPRRGSYNEQFF,TGTGCCACCAGTGATCCTCGCCGGGGGTCCTACAATGAGCAGTTCTTC,-,TRBJ2-1,-,TRBV24-1
CASSYGASAGELFF,TGTGCCAGCAGTTACGGGGCTAGCGCCGGGGAGCTGTTTTTT,-,TRBJ2-2,-,TRBV6-5
CASSILGDTSNQPQHF,TGTGCCAGTAGTATCCTGGGGGACACATCTAATCAGCCCCAGCATTTT,-,TRBJ1-5,few,TRBV19
CASSRGSPPGELFF,TGTGCCAGCAGCCGCGGGTCTCCCCCGGGGGAGCTGTTTTTT,-,TRBJ2-2,-,TRBV7-8
CASSQDRLNTGELFF,TGTGCCAGCAGCCAAGATAGACTAAACACCGGGGAGCTGTTTTTT,-,TRBJ2-2,-,TRBV3-1/TRBV3-2
CAWRPRGYTEAFF,TGTGCCTGGAGACCCCGGGGTTACACTGAAGCTTTCTTT,-,TRBJ1-1,-,TRBV30
CASSLVTYGYTF,TGTGCCAGCAGCTTAGTGACTTATGGCTACACCTTC,-,TRBJ1-2,once,TRBV11-2
CASSSQHGSPDGYTF,TGTGCCAGCTCTTCCCAACACGGGTCTCCGGATGGCTACACCTTC,-,TRBJ1-2,-,TRBV25-1